These 27 T cell receptor beta chains were sequenced from one sample in a study of Graves' ophthalmopathy and Graves' hyperthyroidism. The sequenced template was RNA, covering the TCR beta CDR3 region. An opening RT-PCR round employed HTBI primers and preceded a second-round multiplex PCR. One entry per CDR3 protein results from TCRdb running MiXCR on the multiplex PCR reads. This table holds approximately 1.2 million distinct CDR3 sequences, around a third found once. The sample was peripheral blood or thyroid tissue (not recorded which). All receptors come from an adult man with Graves' hyperthyroidism.

V usage is TRBV29-1 and J usage is TRBJ1-5; tentatively, D is TRBD1 (5 bases). V gave up 8 bases and J gave up 11 bases, with 10 bases separating them. Per the germline V gene, CDR1 is SQVTM and CDR2 is ANQGSEA. The CDR3 is 9 amino acids. The CDR3 DNA reads TGCAGCTTAGGGGAAGCCCAGCATTTT. Encoded protein: CSLGEAQHF. The entire variable domain, with the rest obtained from reference TRBV29-1 and TRBJ1-5, is as follows: SAVISQKPSRDICQRGTSLTIQCQVDSQVTMMFWYRQQPGQSLTLIATANQGSEATYESGFVIDKFPISRPNLTFSTLTVSNMSPEDSSIYLCSLGEAQHFGDGTRLSIL.

V gene TRBV9 combines with J gene TRBJ1-2, with 8 nucleotides matching TRBD1. The CDR3 is made up of 14 amino acids. Germline CDR1 reads SGDLS; CDR2 reads YYNGEE. J lost 6 bases, V lost 4 bases, and 8 bases had no gene match. CDR3 region: CASSHLGQGNGYTF. As DNA, the CDR3 is TGTGCCAGCAGCCACCTAGGACAGGGTAATGGCTACACCTTC.

This clonotype has just a few counts. The chain has TRBV19 and TRBJ2-7, with D tentatively TRBD1 or TRBD2 (5 bases each). V was clipped by 9 bases and J by 4 bases, with 16 bases between them. The CDR3 contains 13 residues. The germline CDR1 and CDR2 sequences are LNHDA and SQIVND (reference sequence). CDR3 coding DNA: TGTGCCAGCACCACAAGGGACCCTTACGAGCAGTACTTC. This encodes CASTTRDPYEQYF.

A remark on this clonotype: The junction differs from germline at one of its ends, possibly a read error. CDR3 DNA sequence: TGTGCCAGCAGTTACGTACCCCTTCAAGAGACCCAGTACTTC. Residues: CASSYVPLQETQYF. The V gene is TRBV10-3, the J gene TRBJ2-5; unclear D gene. Germline CDR1 reads ENHRY; CDR2 reads SYGVKD. This CDR3 region has 14 residues.

Many counts were recorded for this clonotype. CDR3 sequence reads: CASSSTGRTGELFF. The CDR3 bases are TGTGCCAGCAGCTCGACAGGGAGAACCGGGGAGCTGTTTTTT. The chain recombines TRBV7-8 with TRBJ2-2, with TRBD1 matching over 7 bases. V lost 4 bases to trimming and J lost 5 bases; unmatched junction nucleotides: 4. Per germline, CDR1 SGHVS and CDR2 FQNEAQ. This CDR3 has 14 amino acids.

The chain combines TRBV15 with TRBJ2-6, with D uncertain. Germline V gene data show CDR1 as LNHNV and CDR2 as YYDKDF (reference sequence). V shed 3 bases and J shed 0 bases, with 9 bases lying between them. The CDR3 contains 16 residues. CDR3 sequence: CATSSDRLSGANVLTF. DNA for the CDR3: TGTGCCACCAGCAGTGATCGGCTCTCTGGGGCCAACGTCCTGACTTTC.

This chain joins TRBV12-3 or TRBV12-4 and TRBJ1-1; D may be TRBD1 (6 bases). The length of the CDR3 is 15 residues. Trimming removed 6 bases from V and 5 bases from J, with 19 bases in between. The CDR3: CASRGAEITATEAFF. CDR3 bases: TGTGCCAGCAGGGGGGCAGAGATAACAGCGACTGAAGCTTTCTTT.

This clonotype was recorded at least ten times. The CDR3 protein is CASSEGHQNTEAFF. CDR3 sequence (DNA): TGTGCCAGCAGCGAGGGACACCAGAACACTGAAGCTTTCTTT. The V and J genes are TRBV9 and TRBJ1-1; D may be TRBD1 (6 bases). Trimming took 3 bases from V and 1 from J, leaving 10 bases between them. The CDR3 is 14 amino acids. CDR1 SGDLS and CDR2 YYNGEE come from the germline V gene.

Points on this clonotype: Just one base apart from a much larger clone, this may be a read error. The chain has TRBV12-3 or TRBV12-4 and TRBJ1-5; D is uncertain. The CDR3 is 16 residues long. The CDR3 sequence is CASTMDGKVSSQPQHF. CDR3 bases: TGTGCCAGCACCATGGACGGCAAAGTTAGCAGTCAGCCCCAGCATTTT.

This clonotype was seen at least ten times. The chain carries TRBV2 and TRBJ1-4; no clear D. CDR3 size: 11 residues. Germline values: CDR1 SNHLY, CDR2 FYNNEI. The ends were cut back, 6 bases at V and 9 bases at J, with 8 bases in the middle. CDR3 DNA: TGTGCCAGCAGCGCTCAGCAAAAACTGTTTTTT. The encoded protein is CASSAQQKLFF. The complete variable domain, with remaining parts taken from reference TRBV2 and TRBJ1-4, reads EPEVTQTPSHQVTQMGQEVILRCVPISNHLYFYWYRQILGQKVEFLVSFYNNEISEKSEIFDDQFSVERPDGSNFTLKIRSTKLEDSAMYFCASSAQQKLFFGSGTQLSVL.

This clonotype was detected many times. The chain recombines TRBV10-3 with TRBJ2-2; tentatively, D is TRBD1 (5 bases). Looked up from germline, CDR1 is ENHRY and CDR2 is SYGVKD. Trimming removed 8 bases from V and 4 bases from J, with 23 bases in between. The CDR3 consists of 17 residues. As DNA, the CDR3 is TGTGCCATCGGGATGAGTCTGGCAGGGATCGGCACCGGGGAGCTGTTTTTT. Translation: CAIGMSLAGIGTGELFF.

The table lists this clonotype with a count of one. The chain employs TRBV29-1 and TRBJ1-2; 8 nucleotides match TRBD1. The CDR3 sequence is 13 residues long. J was trimmed by 6 bases and V by 8 bases; bases with no gene match: 11. The germline gives CDR1 SQVTM, CDR2 ANQGSEA. The CDR3, as DNA: TGCAGCCGCGGCGATTACAGGGGGGATGGCTACACCTTC. It translates to CSRGDYRGDGYTF.

The chain couples TRBV6-5 to TRBJ1-4; D remains unclear. Germline V gene sequence: CDR1 MNHEY, CDR2 SVGAGI. This CDR3 has 14 residues. The V gene lost 6 bases and the J gene lost 8 bases, with 16 bases spanning the gap. The CDR3 is CASRTRTSWEKLFF. Written as DNA, the CDR3 is TGTGCCAGCAGGACACGGACTAGTTGGGAAAAACTGTTTTTT.

This chain joins TRBV19 and TRBJ1-1, with 7 bases matching TRBD1. Per the germline V gene, CDR1 is LNHDA and CDR2 is SQIVND (reference sequence). This CDR3 is 17 amino acids long. Germline trimming cut 4 bases from V and 0 bases from J; bases unmatched to any gene: 11. The CDR3 region is CASSSRTGGGLNTEAFF. The CDR3 bases are TGTGCCAGTAGTAGTCGGACAGGCGGGGGCTTGAACACTGAAGCTTTCTTT.

To note about this clonotype: A clone one base away is much larger, so this may be a read error. The chain is built from TRBV20-1 and TRBJ2-7, with 7 bases matching TRBD1. The CDR3 length is 13 residues. CDR1 is DFQATT and CDR2 is SNEGSKA in the germline V gene (reference sequence). Trimming removed 2 bases from V and 3 bases from J; junction bases left unmatched: 4. The CDR3 loop is CSARTTGSYEQYF. In DNA, the CDR3 is TGCAGTGCTAGAACGACAGGGAGCTACGAGCAGTACTTC.

Concerning this clonotype itself: This could be a read error, since a much larger clone is one nucleotide away. The chain links TRBV2 to TRBJ2-7, with D perhaps given as TRBD1 or TRBD2 (5 bases each). The CDR3 covers 16 residues. Germline loops: CDR1 SNHLY, CDR2 FYNNEI. Trimming removed 3 bases at V and 1 base at J, with 16 bases between. The CDR3, as DNA: TGTGCCAGCAGTGAGGGGCCGGGACGGATATCCTACGAGCAGTACTTC. Its protein is CASSEGPGRISYEQYF.

This clonotype was seen only a few times. V gene TRBV5-4 combines with J gene TRBJ2-7, with D maybe TRBD1 (6 bases). Germline CDR1 SGHNT, CDR2 YYREEE (reference sequence). V was clipped by 4 bases and J by 2 bases, with 22 bases between them. The CDR3 runs 17 residues. The CDR3 loop reads CASSQGFEGRGPYEQYF. The CDR3 DNA sequence: TGTGCCAGCAGCCAAGGGTTCGAAGGCAGGGGTCCCTACGAGCAGTACTTC.

V gene TRBV6-2 or TRBV6-3 combines with J gene TRBJ1-5, with 7 positions matching TRBD1. Trimming removed 2 bases from V and 11 bases from J; junction bases left unmatched: 24. The CDR3 length is 19 residues. Germline assignment: CDR1 MNHEY and CDR2 SVGEGT. The CDR3 sequence: CASSYRGGGSQQDRASQHF. For the CDR3, the DNA is TGTGCCAGCAGTTACAGGGGCGGCGGTTCCCAACAAGACAGGGCATCCCAGCATTTT.

This clonotype showed up many times. The J gene is TRBJ2-6, the V gene TRBV6-5, with D uncertain. V dropped 2 bases and J dropped 0 bases, with 8 bases sitting between them. The CDR3 sequence is 16 residues long. Germline assignment: CDR1 MNHEY and CDR2 SVGAGI. The CDR3 DNA is TGTGCCAGCAGTTACCGGTGGATCTCTGGGGCCAACGTCCTGACTTTC. This translates into CASSYRWISGANVLTF.

This clonotype was observed at least ten times. The V gene is TRBV20-1, the J gene TRBJ2-5; TRBD1 matches 8 bases. The CDR3 extends over 14 amino acids. Per germline, CDR1 DFQATT and CDR2 SNEGSKA (reference sequence). V was pared by 2 bases and J by 2 bases, with 4 bases of the junction left unmatched. The CDR3 nucleotides are TGCAGTGCTAGACTCGGGACAGGTCAAGAGACCCAGTACTTC. This translates into CSARLGTGQETQYF.

The sample holds many counts of this clonotype. The J gene is TRBJ1-5, the V gene TRBV20-1; D gene uncertain. Trimming removed 0 bases from V and 0 bases from J, with 12 bases in between. Germline lookup yields CDR1 DFQATT and CDR2 SNEGSKA (reference sequence). This CDR3 is built from 16 residues. The CDR3 bases are TGCAGTGCTAGAGATCTCGGACGACATAGCAATCAGCCCCAGCATTTT. Translation gives CSARDLGRHSNQPQHF.

About this clonotype: The junction departs from germline at one end; a sequencing error may be responsible. The chain uses TRBV2 and TRBJ2-7, with TRBD1 matching 11 bases. CDR3 size: 16 residues. Germline CDR1 is SNHLY and CDR2 is FYNNEI. The CDR3 sequence: CASSFNPGQGGNEQYF. The CDR3 nucleotides read TGCGCCAGCAGCTTTAATCCGGGACAGGGGGGGAACGAGCAGTACTTC.

The chain joins TRBV15 to TRBJ1-6; no reliable D call. Germline values: CDR1 LNHNV, CDR2 YYDKDF (reference sequence). CDR3 length: 14 residues. V was cut by 3 bases and J by 11 bases, with 14 bases left in between. The CDR3 here is CATSSAHAVAPLHF. The CDR3 region has the DNA TGTGCCACCAGCAGCGCACACGCGGTGGCACCCCTCCACTTT. The entire variable domain, with the rest obtained from reference TRBV15 and TRBJ1-6, is as follows: DAMVIQNPRYQVTQFGKPVTLSCSQTLNHNVMYWYQQKSSQAPKLLFHYYDKDFNNEADTPDNFQSRRPNTSFCFLDIRSPGLGDTAMYLCATSSAHAVAPLHFGNGTRLTVT.

This sequence joins TRBV10-3 and TRBJ1-4; D is ambiguous. The CDR3 sequence is 12 residues long. Germline-derived CDR1 and CDR2 are ENHRY and SYGVKD. V gave up 1 base and J gave up 8 bases, with 5 bases separating them. CDR3 sequence: CAISEWEEKLFF. The DNA for the CDR3 is TGTGCCATCAGTGAGTGGGAGGAAAAACTGTTTTTT.

This chain uses TRBV7-2 with TRBJ2-6, with D perhaps assigned TRBD1 or TRBD2 (6 bases each). V lost 4 bases and J 2 bases, leaving 12 bases between the germline ends. Germline lookup yields CDR1 SGHTA and CDR2 FQGNSA. This CDR3 is 16 amino acids long. As DNA, the CDR3 is TGTGCCAGCAGCTCCAAGGAGGGGGCTGGGGCCAACGTCCTGACTTTC. Encoded protein: CASSSKEGAGANVLTF.

This chain connects TRBV11-1 to TRBJ2-5; no reliable D call. V gave up 2 bases and J gave up 2 bases, with 12 bases separating them. From germline, CDR1 is SGHAT and CDR2 FQDESV (reference sequence). The CDR3 consists of 15 residues. CDR3 sequence: CASSLRIWQQETQYF. The CDR3 DNA reads as TGTGCCAGCAGCTTAAGAATTTGGCAGCAAGAGACCCAGTACTTC.

This clonotype appeared many times. The chain links TRBV2 to TRBJ1-5; 7 bases align to TRBD1. Per germline, CDR1 SNHLY and CDR2 FYNNEI. V shed 8 bases, J shed 1 base, and the junction held 8 bases outside the gene matches. The CDR3 consists of 15 residues. CDR3 loop: CASELDRWSNQPQHF. The CDR3 DNA follows: TGTGCCAGCGAACTGGACAGGTGGAGCAATCAGCCCCAGCATTTT.